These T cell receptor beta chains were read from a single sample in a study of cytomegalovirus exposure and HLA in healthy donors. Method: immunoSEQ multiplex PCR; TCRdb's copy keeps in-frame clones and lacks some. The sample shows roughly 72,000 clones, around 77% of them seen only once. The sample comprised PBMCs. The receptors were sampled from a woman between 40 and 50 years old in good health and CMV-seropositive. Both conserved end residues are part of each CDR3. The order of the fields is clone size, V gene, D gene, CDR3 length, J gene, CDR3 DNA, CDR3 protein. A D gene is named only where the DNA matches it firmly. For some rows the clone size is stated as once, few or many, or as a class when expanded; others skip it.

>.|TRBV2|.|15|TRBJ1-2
TGTGCCAGCAGTGGGGAGGAAACGTTTAACTATGGCTACACCTTC
CASSGEETFNYGYTF
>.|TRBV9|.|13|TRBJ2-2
TGTGCCAGCAGCGTAGATGACTCCGGGGAGCTGTTTTTT
CASSVDDSGELFF
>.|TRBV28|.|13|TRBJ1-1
TGTGCCAGCAGTTTGTTTCAGAACACTGAAGCTTTCTTT
CASSLFQNTEAFF
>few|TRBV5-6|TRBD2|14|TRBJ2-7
TGTGCCAGCAGTCCTGGACTAGCGAGCTACGAGCAGTACTTC
CASSPGLASYEQYF
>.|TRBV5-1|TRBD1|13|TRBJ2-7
TGCGCCAGCAGCTGGGACAGGGTGGACGAGCAGTACTTC
CASSWDRVDEQYF
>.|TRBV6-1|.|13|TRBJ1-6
TGTGCTACGGGACGGGGGGATAATTCACCCCTCCACTTT
CATGRGDNSPLHF
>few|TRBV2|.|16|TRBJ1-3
TGTGCCAGCAAGAGTGAGTGGCAGGTCATATCCAACACCATATATTTT
CASKSEWQVISNTIYF
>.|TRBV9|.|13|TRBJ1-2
TGTGCCAGCAGCGTAGACGGGAACTATGGCTACACCTTC
CASSVDGNYGYTF
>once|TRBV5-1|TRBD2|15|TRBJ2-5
TGCGCCAGCAGCAAAGGGACTAGCGGGGAAGAGACCCAGTACTTC
CASSKGTSGEETQYF
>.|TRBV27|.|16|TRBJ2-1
TGTGCCAGCAGTTTATACGCAGGGATATCCTACAATGAGCAGTTCTTC
CASSLYAGISYNEQFF
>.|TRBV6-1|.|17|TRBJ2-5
TGTGCCAGCAGTGATCCTACAGGGTATCCCGCCCAAGAGACCCAGTACTTC
CASSDPTGYPAQETQYF
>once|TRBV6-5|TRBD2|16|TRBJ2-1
TGTGCCAGCAGTTACTCTCGGGGACTAGTTGGCAATGAGCAGTTCTTC
CASSYSRGLVGNEQFF
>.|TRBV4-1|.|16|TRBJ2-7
TGCGCCAGCAGCCAAGACTTGGGGGGGCGGTCCTACGAGCAGTACTTC
CASSQDLGGRSYEQYF
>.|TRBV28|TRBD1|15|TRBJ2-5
TGTGCCAGCAGTTTCGAGACAGGGGCAATAGGGACCCAGTACTTC
CASSFETGAIGTQYF
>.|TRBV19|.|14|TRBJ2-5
TGTGCCAGTAGGTTACGGCAGGGAGGAGAGACCCAGTACTTC
CASRLRQGGETQYF
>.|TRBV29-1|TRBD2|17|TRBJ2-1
TGCAGCGTTCTTGGGGGAGGCGGGAGGGCGAACCTCAATGAGCAGTTCTTC
CSVLGGGGRANLNEQFF
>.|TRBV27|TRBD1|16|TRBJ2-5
TGTGCCAGCAGTTTATTGGGACAGGGACGCTCTGAGACCCAGTACTTC
CASSLLGQGRSETQYF
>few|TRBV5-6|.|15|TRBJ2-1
TGTGCCAGCAGCTATTATAGCGATTCCTACAATGAGCAGTTCTTC
CASSYYSDSYNEQFF
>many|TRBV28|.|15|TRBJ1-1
TGTGCCAGCCAGACGGGGCAGGGGATGAACACTGAAGCTTTCTTT
CASQTGQGMNTEAFF
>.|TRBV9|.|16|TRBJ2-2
TGTGCCAGCAGCGTAGGCCAGGGGACGAACACCGGGGAGCTGTTTTTT
CASSVGQGTNTGELFF
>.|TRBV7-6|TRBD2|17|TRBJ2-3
TGTGCCAGCAGCTTAGTAGTAGCGGGGGGGCAGCCAGATACGCAGTATTTT
CASSLVVAGGQPDTQYF
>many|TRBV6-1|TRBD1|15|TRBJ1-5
TGTGCCAGCAGTGGTGGACAGGGACTTAATCAGCCCCAGCATTTT
CASSGGQGLNQPQHF
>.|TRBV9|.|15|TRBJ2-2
TGTGCCAGCAGCGCAACGGGTCTGCGCACCGGGGAGCTGTTTTTT
CASSATGLRTGELFF
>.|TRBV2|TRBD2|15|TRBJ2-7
TGTGCCAGCGGCGCTGCACTAGCGGGGAAGTACGAGCAGTACTTC
CASGAALAGKYEQYF
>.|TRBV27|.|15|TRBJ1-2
TGTGCCAGCAGTCAATCCGCCAGGGAAAACTATGGCTACACCTTC
CASSQSARENYGYTF
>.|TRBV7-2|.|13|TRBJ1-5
TGTGCCAGCAGCCGGGGACAAATTCAGCCCCAGCATTTT
CASSRGQIQPQHF
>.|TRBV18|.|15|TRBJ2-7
TGTGCCAGCTCACCAAGTGCGGCGGCCGCCTACGAGCAGTACTTC
CASSPSAAAAYEQYF
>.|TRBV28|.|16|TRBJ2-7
TGTGCCAGCAGTTTAAGCCTAGCAACGGGATGGTACGAGCAGTACTTC
CASSLSLATGWYEQYF
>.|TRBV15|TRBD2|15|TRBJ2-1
TGTGCCACCAGCAGGACTAGCGGGGAGTACAATGAGCAGTTCTTC
CATSRTSGEYNEQFF
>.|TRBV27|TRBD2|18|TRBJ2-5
TGTGCCAGCAGTTCACGACTAGCGGGAGGTGGGGGCCAGCAGACCCAGTACTTC
CASSSRLAGGGGQQTQYF
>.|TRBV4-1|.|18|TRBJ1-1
TGCGCCAGCAGCCACGACCCCCGGGGGGCGGCTTCAGGCACTGAAGCTTTCTTT
CASSHDPRGAASGTEAFF
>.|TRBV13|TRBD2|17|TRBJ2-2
TGTGCCAGCAGCATGGGGACTAGCGGGACCATGACCGGGGAGCTGTTTTTT
CASSMGTSGTMTGELFF
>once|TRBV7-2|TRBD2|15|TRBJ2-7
TGTGCCAGCAGCTTAACGGTAGCGGGATCTTACGAGCAGTACTTC
CASSLTVAGSYEQYF
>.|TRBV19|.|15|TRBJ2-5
TGTGCCAGTAGTATAAGAGAGGCGGGGAAAGAGACCCAGTACTTC
CASSIREAGKETQYF
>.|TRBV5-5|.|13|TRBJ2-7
TGTGCCAGCAGCTTGGGGACAGACTACGAGCAGTACTTC
CASSLGTDYEQYF
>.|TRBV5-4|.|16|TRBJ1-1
TGTGCCAGCAGCTCAGCGGGGACACAGGTGAACACTGAAGCTTTCTTT
CASSSAGTQVNTEAFF
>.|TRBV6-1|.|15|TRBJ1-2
TGTGCCAGCAGTGAATGGGGAGGGGGGCCATATGGCTACACCTTC
CASSEWGGGPYGYTF
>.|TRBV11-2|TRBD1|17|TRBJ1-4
TGTGCCAGCACCCCCGGGACAGGGGTAGGGCCAGATGAAAAACTGTTTTTT
CASTPGTGVGPDEKLFF
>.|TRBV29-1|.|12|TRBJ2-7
TGCAGCGTTGACCACAGACACTACGAGCAGTACTTC
CSVDHRHYEQYF
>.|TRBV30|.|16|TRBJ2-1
TGTGCCTGGAGTGTACTTGGGACACAGGCCTACAATGAGCAGTTCTTC
CAWSVLGTQAYNEQFF
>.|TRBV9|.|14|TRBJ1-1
TGTGCCAGCAGAAATCCGCTTCGAGGGACTGAAGCTTTCTTT
CASRNPLRGTEAFF
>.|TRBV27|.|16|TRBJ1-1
TGTGCCAGCAGTTCACTCACGCGGGCGGCAAACACTGAAGCTTTCTTT
CASSSLTRAANTEAFF
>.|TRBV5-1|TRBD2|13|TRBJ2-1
TGCGCCAGCAGCCCCGGGACTAGCAGTGAGCAGTTCTTC
CASSPGTSSEQFF
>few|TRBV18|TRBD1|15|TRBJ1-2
TGTGCCAGCTCACCTGACAGGGGATCAACCGATGGCTACACCTTC
CASSPDRGSTDGYTF
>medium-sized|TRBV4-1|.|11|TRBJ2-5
TGCGCCAGCAGCCACGGAGAGACCCAGTACTTC
CASSHGETQYF
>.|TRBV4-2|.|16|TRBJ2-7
TGTGCCAGCAGCCAGGAAACCGGGATCTACGCCCGGGAGCAGTACTTC
CASSQETGIYAREQYF
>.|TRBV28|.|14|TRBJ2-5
TGTGCCAGCAGTTTAGGGCCAGTACAAGAGACCCAGTACTTC
CASSLGPVQETQYF
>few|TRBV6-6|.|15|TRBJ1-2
TGTGCCAGCAGTTACTCCGTTCGGGGGGCGGTTGGCTACACCTTC
CASSYSVRGAVGYTF
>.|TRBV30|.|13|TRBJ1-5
TGTGCCTGGAGTGATCAGGGTGATCAGCCCCAGCATTTT
CAWSDQGDQPQHF
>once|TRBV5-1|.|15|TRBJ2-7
TGCGCCAGCAGCACCTTACCGACAGTTGTGAACGAGCAGTACTTC
CASSTLPTVVNEQYF
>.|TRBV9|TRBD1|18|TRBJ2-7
TGTGCCAGCAGCTCCCCCTCTACCGGGGACAGGACCCCCTACGAGCAGTACTTC
CASSSPSTGDRTPYEQYF
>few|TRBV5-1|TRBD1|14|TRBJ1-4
TGCGCCAGCGGACGGACAGGGGTTAATGAAAAACTGTTTTTT
CASGRTGVNEKLFF
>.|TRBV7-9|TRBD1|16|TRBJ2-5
TGTGCCAGCAGCTCAGACAGGGGGCGCGGGATGGAGACCCAGTACTTC
CASSSDRGRGMETQYF
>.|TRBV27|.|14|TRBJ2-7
TGTGCCAGCAGTTTAAGACAGAGCTCCTACGAGCAGTACTTC
CASSLRQSSYEQYF
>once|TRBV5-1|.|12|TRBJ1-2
TGCGCCAGCAGCTTAGGGGACAATGGCTACACCTTC
CASSLGDNGYTF